This TCR beta chain was profiled in a study of blood T cell repertoires in COVID-19. The recovered donors of Cohort 3 showed two negative PCRs, clearance, or symptom resolution. Germline trimming cut 3 bases from V and 0 bases from J; bases unmatched to any gene: 5. Germline-derived CDR1 and CDR2 are MNHNS and SASEGT. The CDR3 runs 16 residues. Sequencing was performed with immunoSEQ multiplex PCR; in TCRdb, only in-frame clones are kept and a portion is missing. This table has fewer than 300,000 clones, about 85% appearing once. Sequencing was performed on PBMCs or T cells enriched from blood (not recorded which). This TCR came from a woman aged 45-65 years who had recovered from COVID-19. V and J are TRBV6-1 and TRBJ1-1; TRBD1 aligns across 9 bases. CDR3 sequence: CASSELGQGLNTEAFF. CDR3 coding DNA: TGTGCCAGCAGTGAGTTGGGACAGGGCCTGAACACTGAAGCTTTCTTT.